Below, 4 T cell receptor beta chains from the same sample are listed, as sequenced in a study of post-analysis software for immune sequencing data. Notes on the study in general: TRBV5-6, TRBV5-1 and TRBV20-1 belonged to a set of about five TRBV segments that were more frequent in patients than controls.

The antigens these receptors bind are not known. Prepared libraries of TCR beta cDNA carried unique molecular identifiers. Using its own MiXCR run on the PCR reads, TCRdb lists one record per CDR3 protein. The table has about 430,000 distinct CDR3 sequences, approximately 42% seen once. Sequences were obtained from blood. The source is a girl aged 2 to 10 with multiple sclerosis.

V gene TRBV5-1 combines with J gene TRBJ2-7; 7 bases line up with TRBD2. V trimming: 4 bases; J trimming: 0 bases; junction bases outside the gene matches: 7. This CDR3 is 15 amino acids long. Germline V gene sequence: CDR1 SGHRS, CDR2 YFSETQ. The CDR3, as DNA: TGCGCCAGCAGCCTACTTAGCGGGTACTCCTACGAGCAGTACTTC. It specifies CASSLLSGYSYEQYF.

The V call is TRBV24-1, the J call TRBJ2-7; tentatively, D is TRBD1 (6 bases). CDR1 and CDR2 from the germline V gene are KGHDR and SFDVKD. Trimming left V 4 bases short and J 3 bases short, with 9 bases between. CDR3 length: 13 residues. Here the CDR3 reads CATSETGSYEQYF. CDR3 in DNA: TGTGCCACCAGTGAAACAGGGAGCTACGAGCAGTACTTC.

CDR3 sequence (DNA): TGTGCCAGCAGGACAGGGTTCGGCTCCTACAATGAGCAGTTCTTC. This translates into CASRTGFGSYNEQFF. The chain is built from TRBV12-3 or TRBV12-4 and TRBJ2-1; 7 nucleotides match TRBD1. Unmatched junction bases numbered 5, after V lost 6 bases and J lost 0 bases. The CDR3 is made up of 15 amino acids.

The chain recombines TRBV4-1 with TRBJ2-7; 7 positions agree with TRBD1. CDR3 size: 13 residues. Trimming took 3 bases from V and 2 from J; bases not matched to a gene: 1. The germline V gene encodes CDR1 MGHRA and CDR2 YSYEKL. DNA of the CDR3: TGCGCCAGCAGCCAGGACAGGACCTACGAGCAGTACTTC. This encodes CASSQDRTYEQYF.